The 25 T cell receptor beta chains below all came from one sample that was sequenced in a study of memory CD4+ T cells and cytomegalovirus serostatus. Single viable CD3+CD4+CD8-CD45RO+ cells were sorted as the memory CD4+ T cells. Method: immunoSEQ multiplex PCR; TCRdb's copy keeps in-frame clones and lacks some. The sample consists of around 53,000 clones, roughly 80% of them appearing once. Sequenced material: memory CD4+ T cells from blood. Every receptor here comes from an adult in good health and CMV-seronegative.

This rearrangement joins TRBV6-1 to TRBJ2-7, with 9 bases aligning to TRBD1. This CDR3 is built from 15 residues. CDR1 is MNHNS and CDR2 is SASEGT in the germline V gene. Trimming removed 4 bases from V and 4 bases from J; junction bases left unmatched: 8. CDR3 in DNA: TGTGCCAGCAGTGGCGGGACAGGGCGAGGATACGAGCAGTACTTC. Its translation is CASSGGTGRGYEQYF.

The chain carries TRBV4-1 and TRBJ2-1, with TRBD2 identical over 9 bases. There are 15 residues in the CDR3. The V segment lost 7 bases and the J segment 6 bases; nucleotides outside the gene matches: 10. Germline loops: CDR1 MGHRA, CDR2 YSYEKL. CDR3 region: CASKPLAGGGNEQFF. CDR3 nucleotide sequence: TGCGCCAGCAAACCCCTGGCGGGGGGGGGCAATGAGCAGTTCTTC.

This clone was counted a few times. The gene calls are TRBV25-1 and TRBJ2-1; possibly TRBD1 or TRBD2 for D (5 bases each). Germline lookup yields CDR1 MGHDK and CDR2 SYGVNS. The CDR3 covers 14 residues. V lost 4 bases and J lost 10, with 17 bases in between. CDR3 DNA sequence: TGTGCCAGCAGTGCGCACGGGACCCACGCCGAGCAGTTCTTC. It specifies CASSAHGTHAEQFF.

The gene calls are TRBV28 and TRBJ2-2; TRBD1 matches at 7 bases. Germline CDR1 is MDHEN and CDR2 is SYDVKM. With 6 bases clipped from V and 1 base from J, the junction kept 11 bases outside the gene matches. CDR3 length: 17 amino acids. The CDR3: CASSPPSGQMNTGELFF. CDR3 nucleotides: TGTGCCAGCAGCCCCCCTTCGGGACAGATGAACACCGGGGAGCTGTTTTTT.

The genes are TRBV7-2 and TRBJ2-5; D gene unclear. The V gene's germline CDR1 is SGHTA and CDR2 FQGNSA. V was clipped by 1 base and J by 7 bases, with 13 bases between them. The CDR3 contains 14 residues. The CDR3 DNA sequence: TGTGCCAGCAGCTTAGAATACTCCTCAGGGACCCAGTACTTC. Amino acid sequence: CASSLEYSSGTQYF.

This clone was seen a few times. The chain has TRBV2 and TRBJ2-7; D uncertain. In germline, CDR1 is SNHLY, CDR2 FYNNEI. Trimming cost V 8 bases and J 2 bases, with 10 bases left between them. This CDR3 is built from 12 residues. As DNA, the CDR3 is TGTGCCAGCCGGACGGAAACCTACGAGCAGTACTTC. Protein product: CASRTETYEQYF. Supplemented by reference TRBV2 and TRBJ2-7, the full variable domain reads EPEVTQTPSHQVTQMGQEVILRCVPISNHLYFYWYRQILGQKVEFLVSFYNNEISEKSEIFDDQFSVERPDGSNFTLKIRSTKLEDSAMYFCASRTETYEQYFGPGTRLTVT.

This chain links TRBV9 with TRBJ2-1; 8 nucleotides align to TRBD2. The length of the CDR3 is 17 residues. Germline V gene lookup returns CDR1 SGDLS and CDR2 YYNGEE. V was pared by 4 bases and J by 5 bases, with 14 bases of the junction left unmatched. DNA for the CDR3: TGTGCCAGCAGCCCTGACGGGGGGGTTAGAAGCCACAATGAGCAGTTCTTC. Its protein is CASSPDGGVRSHNEQFF.

J is TRBJ2-7 and V is TRBV2, with D unclear. Per the germline V gene, CDR1 is SNHLY and CDR2 is FYNNEI. Deletions cut 5 bases from V and 6 bases from J, with 17 bases between. The CDR3 extends over 14 amino acids. The CDR3 protein is CASSPKRVKGEQYF. In nucleotides, the CDR3 is TGTGCCAGCAGTCCGAAAAGAGTGAAGGGCGAGCAGTACTTC.

V usage is TRBV6-6 and J usage is TRBJ1-2, with 7 bases that match TRBD1. V shed 7 bases, J shed 0 bases, and the junction held 5 bases outside the gene matches. CDR3 length: 14 residues. Germline V CDR1 and CDR2: MNHNY, SVGAGI (reference sequence). CDR3 in amino acids: CASTPGQTNYGYTF. CDR3 nucleotide sequence: TGTGCCAGCACCCCGGGACAGACTAACTATGGCTACACCTTC.

This clone was recorded a few times. The chain employs TRBV5-8 and TRBJ2-7; D unresolved. V shed 1 base and J shed 0 bases, with 14 bases lying between them. The CDR3 contains 16 residues. From germline, CDR1 is SGHTS and CDR2 YDEGEE. CDR3 bases: TGTGCCAGCAGCTTGTTTATGGGCGAGAACTCCTACGAGCAGTACTTC. It is translated as CASSLFMGENSYEQYF. Looking up the rest from reference TRBV5-8 and TRBJ2-7 gives the full variable domain: EAGVTQSPTHLIKTRGQQATLRCSPISGHTSVYWYQQALGLGLQFLLWYDEGEERNRGNFPPRFSGRQFPNYSSELNVNALELEDSALYLCASSLFMGENSYEQYFGPGTRLTVT.

This clone has just a few counts. This sequence joins TRBV7-2 and TRBJ1-1; D perhaps matches TRBD1 (5 bases). The CDR3 is 15 residues long. Germline lookup yields CDR1 SGHTA and CDR2 FQGNSA. V dropped 5 bases and J dropped 0 bases, with 13 bases sitting between them. Here the CDR3 DNA reads TGTGCCAGCAGCCCTCCACAGGTGTTGAACACTGAAGCTTTCTTT. As protein: CASSPPQVLNTEAFF.

As DNA, the CDR3 is TGCAGCGTTGGTCCGGGCGGGAGCGGGTACGAGCAGTACTTC. Translating gives CSVGPGGSGYEQYF. This sequence joins TRBV29-1 and TRBJ2-7; TRBD2 matches at 7 bases. CDR1 and CDR2 from the germline V gene are SQVTM and ANQGSEA. This CDR3 comprises 14 residues. With V trimmed by 4 bases and J by 4 bases, 10 bases remained unmatched.

This clone came up once. The chain joins TRBV6-5 to TRBJ2-1, with 9 positions matching TRBD2. CDR1 and CDR2 (germline): MNHEY, SVGAGI. CDR3 length: 16 amino acids. V dropped 4 bases and J dropped 5; count of bases not matched to a gene: 9. Here the CDR3 reads CASSSGTSGPHNEQFF. In DNA, the CDR3 is TGTGCCAGCAGTTCAGGAACTAGCGGGCCCCACAATGAGCAGTTCTTC.

V usage is TRBV5-1 and J usage is TRBJ2-5; 10 positions agree with TRBD2. This CDR3 has 15 residues. The V gene end was trimmed by 1 base and the J gene end by 1 base; junction bases not matched to a gene: 1. Germline CDR1 SGHRS, CDR2 YFSETQ. Here the CDR3 DNA reads TGCGCCAGCAGCTTGACTAGCGGGGCCCAAGAGACCCAGTACTTC. Its translation is CASSLTSGAQETQYF.

The gene calls are TRBV5-8 and TRBJ1-1; TRBD1 aligns across 8 bases. This CDR3 region has 13 residues. Germline CDR1 and CDR2: SGHTS and YDEGEE. Trimming at V came to 8 bases and at J to 1 base, leaving 4 bases not matched to a gene. CDR3 nucleotide sequence: TGTGCCAGGAGTGGACAGGGGAACACTGAAGCTTTCTTT. Amino acid sequence: CARSGQGNTEAFF.

The table lists this clone with a count of one. The chain couples TRBV4-2 to TRBJ2-3, with TRBD2 identical over 8 bases. J lost 6 bases, V lost 1 base, and 6 bases had no gene match. The CDR3 has 15 amino acids. Germline V gene sequence: CDR1 LGHNA, CDR2 YNFKEQ. In DNA form, the CDR3 reads TGTGCCAGCAGCCAAGGAGCGGGAGCTCCCGATACGCAGTATTTT. It translates to CASSQGAGAPDTQYF.

This sequence joins TRBV19 and TRBJ2-5; 9 positions agree with TRBD1. The CDR3 extends over 14 amino acids. Germline V gene data show CDR1 as LNHDA and CDR2 as SQIVND (reference sequence). V trimming: 5 bases; J trimming: 4 bases; junction bases outside the gene matches: 5. The CDR3 loop is CASSDTGGIETQYF. CDR3 sequence (DNA): TGTGCCAGTAGTGATACAGGGGGCATAGAGACCCAGTACTTC.

As DNA, the CDR3 is TGTGCCAGCAGCTTAACCGGGAGCACAGATACGCAGTATTTT. Amino acids: CASSLTGSTDTQYF. The V gene is TRBV7-6, the J gene TRBJ2-3; D unclear. CDR3 size: 14 residues. V was shortened by 2 bases and J by 0 bases, with 6 bases between the two germline ends. Germline assignment: CDR1 SGHVS and CDR2 FNYEAQ.

The V and J genes are TRBV4-1 and TRBJ1-5; no reliable D call. Trimming removed 3 bases from V and 1 base from J, with 10 bases in between. Germline V CDR1 and CDR2: MGHRA, YSYEKL. The CDR3 runs 15 residues. The CDR3 is CASSQIEKSNQPQHF. The CDR3 DNA is TGCGCCAGCAGCCAGATAGAAAAGAGCAATCAGCCCCAGCATTTT.

The V and J genes are TRBV12-5 and TRBJ2-3; D possibly matches TRBD1 or TRBD2 (6 bases each). CDR3 length: 18 residues. Germline V gives CDR1 LGHNT, CDR2 FRNRAP. Trimming removed 2 bases from V and 2 bases from J, with 20 bases in between. In nucleotides, the CDR3 is TGTGCTAGTGGTTTGAGGGGGGAGAGTCTCCTATCCACAGATACGCAGTATTTT. Translation gives CASGLRGESLLSTDTQYF.

The chain carries TRBV28 and TRBJ2-5; D not resolved. Germline V gives CDR1 MDHEN, CDR2 SYDVKM. There are 14 residues in the CDR3. V was pared by 3 bases and J by 1 base, with 9 bases between. The CDR3 nucleotides are TGTGCCAGCAGTTTGTTAGGGCCCCAAGAGACCCAGTACTTC. It codes for CASSLLGPQETQYF.

V usage is TRBV7-9 and J usage is TRBJ2-1; 10 nucleotides line up with TRBD1. The CDR3 sequence is 16 residues long. V lost 1 base, J lost 8 bases, and 8 bases stayed unmatched. CDR1 and CDR2 from the germline V gene are SEHNR and FQNEAQ (reference sequence). CDR3 bases: TGTGCCAGCAGCTTAGGAGACAGGGGGCGCCGGGATGAGCAGTTCTTC. This encodes CASSLGDRGRRDEQFF.

The chain joins TRBV6-5 to TRBJ2-7; D perhaps matches TRBD1 (6 bases). Germline V gene sequence: CDR1 MNHEY, CDR2 SVGAGI. Trimming pared 6 bases from V and 1 base from J, leaving 16 bases between. The CDR3 loop spans 15 amino acids. The DNA for the CDR3 is TGTGCCAGCAGAAACACTAAAAGGGGGTCCTACGAGCAGTACTTC. Its protein product is CASRNTKRGSYEQYF.

This clone has just one count. The chain employs TRBV28 and TRBJ1-2; D may be TRBD1 (5 bases). The CDR3 runs 16 residues. The V end lost 1 base, the J end lost 8 bases, and 20 bases lay between the germline ends. In germline, CDR1 is MDHEN, CDR2 SYDVKM. The CDR3 protein is CASSLSPDGGRGGYTF. The CDR3 nucleotides read TGTGCCAGCAGTTTATCCCCCGATGGGGGGAGAGGGGGCTACACCTTC.

J is TRBJ2-2 and V is TRBV5-1, with TRBD1 as a possible D gene (6 bases). The CDR3 runs to 16 residues. V gave up 0 bases and J gave up 0 bases, with 9 bases separating them. Per germline, CDR1 SGHRS and CDR2 YFSETQ. Here the CDR3 reads CASSLAGVTNTGELFF. CDR3 bases: TGCGCCAGCAGCTTGGCAGGGGTTACGAACACCGGGGAGCTGTTTTTT.